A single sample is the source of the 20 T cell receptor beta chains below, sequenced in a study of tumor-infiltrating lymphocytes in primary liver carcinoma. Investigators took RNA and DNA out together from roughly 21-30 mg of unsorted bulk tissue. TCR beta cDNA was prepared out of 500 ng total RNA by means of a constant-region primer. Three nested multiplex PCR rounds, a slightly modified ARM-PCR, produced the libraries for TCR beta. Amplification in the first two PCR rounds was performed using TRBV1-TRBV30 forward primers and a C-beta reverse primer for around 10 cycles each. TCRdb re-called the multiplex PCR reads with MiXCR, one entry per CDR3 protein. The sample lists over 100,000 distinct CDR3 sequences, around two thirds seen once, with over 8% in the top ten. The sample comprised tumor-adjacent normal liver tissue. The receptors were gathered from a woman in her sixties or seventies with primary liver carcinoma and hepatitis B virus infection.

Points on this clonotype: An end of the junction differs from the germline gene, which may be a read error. The CDR3 is CASSSMHSGSSDEQFF. The CDR3 DNA sequence: TGTGCCAGCAGCTCCATGCATAGCGGGAGTAGTGATGAGCAATTCTTC. The chain carries TRBV11-1 and TRBJ2-1; 9 nucleotides match TRBD2. In germline, CDR1 is SGHAT, CDR2 FQDESV (reference sequence). The CDR3 extends over 16 amino acids.

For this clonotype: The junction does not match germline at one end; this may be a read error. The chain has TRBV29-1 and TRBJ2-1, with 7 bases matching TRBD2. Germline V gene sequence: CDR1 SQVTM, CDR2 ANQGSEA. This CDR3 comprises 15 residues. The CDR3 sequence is CSAETSSGSYSEQFF. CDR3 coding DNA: TGCAGCGCGGAAACTTCTAGCGGCTCTTACAGTGAGCAGTTCTTC.

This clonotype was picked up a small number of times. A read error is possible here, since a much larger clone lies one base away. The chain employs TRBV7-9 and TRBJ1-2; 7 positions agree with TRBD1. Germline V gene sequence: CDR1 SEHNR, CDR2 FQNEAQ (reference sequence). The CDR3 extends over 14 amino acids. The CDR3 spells CANSRQGVVYGYTF. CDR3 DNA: TGTGCCAACAGCCGACAGGGAGTTGTCTATGGCTACACCTTC.

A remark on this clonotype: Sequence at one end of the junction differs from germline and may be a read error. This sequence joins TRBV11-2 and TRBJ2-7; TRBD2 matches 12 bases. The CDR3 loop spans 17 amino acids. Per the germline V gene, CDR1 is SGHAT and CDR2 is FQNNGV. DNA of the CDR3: TGTGCCAGGAGCTTAGATCACCCTAGCGGGAGGGGCCACAAGCAGTACTTC. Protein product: CARSLDHPSGRGHKQYF.

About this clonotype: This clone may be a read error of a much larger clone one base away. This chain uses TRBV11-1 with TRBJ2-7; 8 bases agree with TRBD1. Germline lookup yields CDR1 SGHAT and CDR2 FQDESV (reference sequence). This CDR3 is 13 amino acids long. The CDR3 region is CVSSPRTGNEQYF. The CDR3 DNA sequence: TGTGTCAGCAGCCCAAGGACAGGGAACGAGCAGTACTTC.

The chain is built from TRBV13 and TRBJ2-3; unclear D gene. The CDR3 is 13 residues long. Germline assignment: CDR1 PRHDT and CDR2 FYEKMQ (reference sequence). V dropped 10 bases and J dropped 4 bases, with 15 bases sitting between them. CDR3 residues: CAIGFGWSDTQYF. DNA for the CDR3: TGTGCCATCGGATTTGGATGGTCAGATACGCAGTATTTT.

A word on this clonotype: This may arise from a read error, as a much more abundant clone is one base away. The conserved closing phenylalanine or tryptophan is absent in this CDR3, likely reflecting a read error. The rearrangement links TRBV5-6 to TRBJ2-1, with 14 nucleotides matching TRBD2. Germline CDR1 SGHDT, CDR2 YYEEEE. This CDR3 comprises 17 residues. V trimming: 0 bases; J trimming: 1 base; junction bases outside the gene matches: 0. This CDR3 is CASSLGTSGRSYNEQFS. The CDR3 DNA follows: TGTGCCAGCAGCTTGGGGACTAGCGGGAGGTCCTACAATGAGCAGTTCTCC.

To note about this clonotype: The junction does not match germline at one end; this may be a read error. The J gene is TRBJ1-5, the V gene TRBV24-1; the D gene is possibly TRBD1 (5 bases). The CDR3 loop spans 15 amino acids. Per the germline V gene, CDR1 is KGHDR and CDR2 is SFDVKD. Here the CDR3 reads CGTSESGRNNQPQHF. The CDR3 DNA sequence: TGTGGCACCAGTGAGTCAGGGCGTAACAATCAGCCCCAGCATTTT.

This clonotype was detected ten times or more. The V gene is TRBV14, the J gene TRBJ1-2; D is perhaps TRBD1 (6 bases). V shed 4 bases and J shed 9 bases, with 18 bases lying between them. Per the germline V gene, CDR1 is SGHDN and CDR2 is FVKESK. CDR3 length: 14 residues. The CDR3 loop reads CASSRLGGARSYTF. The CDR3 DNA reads TGTGCCAGCAGCCGACTAGGGGGAGCTAGGAGCTACACCTTC.

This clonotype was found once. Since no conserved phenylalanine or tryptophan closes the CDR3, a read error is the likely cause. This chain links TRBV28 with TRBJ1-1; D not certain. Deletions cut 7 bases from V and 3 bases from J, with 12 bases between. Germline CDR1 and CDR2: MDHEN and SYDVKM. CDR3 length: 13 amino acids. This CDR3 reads CASIGVRDTEAFS. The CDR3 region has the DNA TGTGCCAGCATAGGAGTACGGGACACTGAAGCTTTCTCT.

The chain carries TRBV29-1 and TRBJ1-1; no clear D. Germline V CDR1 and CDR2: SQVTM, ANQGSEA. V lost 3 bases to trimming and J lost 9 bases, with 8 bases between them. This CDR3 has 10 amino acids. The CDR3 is CSVEEIKAFF. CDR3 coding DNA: TGCAGCGTTGAGGAGATTAAAGCTTTCTTT.

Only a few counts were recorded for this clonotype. The CDR3 DNA is TGTGCCAGCAGTACCCTATACGATGAGCAGTTCTTC. Its protein product is CASSTLYDEQFF. J is TRBJ2-1 and V is TRBV28, with D unresolved. CDR1 MDHEN and CDR2 SYDVKM come from the germline V gene. This CDR3 contains 12 residues. The germline V and J ends were trimmed by 5 bases and 8 bases, with 10 bases remaining between them.

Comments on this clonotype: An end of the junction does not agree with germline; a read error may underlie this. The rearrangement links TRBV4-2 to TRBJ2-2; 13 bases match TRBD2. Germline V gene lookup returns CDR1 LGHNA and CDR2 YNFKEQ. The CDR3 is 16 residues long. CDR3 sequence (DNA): TGTGTCAGCAGCCAGGGACTAGCGGGAATTCACGGGGAGCTGTTTTTT. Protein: CVSSQGLAGIHGELFF.

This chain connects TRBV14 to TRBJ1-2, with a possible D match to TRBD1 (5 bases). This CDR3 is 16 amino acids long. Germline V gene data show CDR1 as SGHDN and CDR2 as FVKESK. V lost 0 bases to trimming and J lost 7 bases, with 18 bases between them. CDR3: CASSQELGGWSAGYTF. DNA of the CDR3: TGTGCCAGCAGCCAAGAGCTCGGGGGGTGGAGTGCTGGCTACACCTTC.

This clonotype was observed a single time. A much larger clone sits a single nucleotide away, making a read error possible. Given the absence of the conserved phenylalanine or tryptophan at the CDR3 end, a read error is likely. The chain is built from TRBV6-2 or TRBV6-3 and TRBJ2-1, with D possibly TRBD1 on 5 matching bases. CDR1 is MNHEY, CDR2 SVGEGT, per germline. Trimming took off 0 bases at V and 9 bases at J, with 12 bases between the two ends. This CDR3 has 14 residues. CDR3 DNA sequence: TGTGCCAGCAGTTACTCTAACAGGATAGGTGAGCAGTTCTTA. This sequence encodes CASSYSNRIGEQFL.

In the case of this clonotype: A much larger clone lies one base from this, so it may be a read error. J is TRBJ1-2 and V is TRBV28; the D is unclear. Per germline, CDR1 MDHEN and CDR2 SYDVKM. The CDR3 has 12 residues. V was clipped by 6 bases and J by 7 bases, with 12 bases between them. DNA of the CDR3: TGTGCCAGCAGACTGGGTGGCTGTGGCTACACCTTC. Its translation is CASRLGGCGYTF.

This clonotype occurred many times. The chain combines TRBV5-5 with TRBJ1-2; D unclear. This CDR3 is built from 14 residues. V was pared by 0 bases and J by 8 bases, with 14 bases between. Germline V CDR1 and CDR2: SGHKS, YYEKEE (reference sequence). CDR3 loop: CASSLDPVTGGYTF. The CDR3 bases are TGTGCCAGCAGCTTGGATCCCGTGACGGGGGGCTACACCTTC.

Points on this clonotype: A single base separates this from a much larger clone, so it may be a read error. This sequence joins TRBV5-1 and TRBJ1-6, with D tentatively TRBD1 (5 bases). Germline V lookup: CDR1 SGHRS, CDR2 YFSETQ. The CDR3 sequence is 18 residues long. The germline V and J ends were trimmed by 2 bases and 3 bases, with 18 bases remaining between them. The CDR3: CASSFGVGTGLYNSPLHF. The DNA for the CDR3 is TGCGCCAGCAGCTTTGGGGTCGGAACGGGGCTCTATAATTCACCCCTCCACTTT.

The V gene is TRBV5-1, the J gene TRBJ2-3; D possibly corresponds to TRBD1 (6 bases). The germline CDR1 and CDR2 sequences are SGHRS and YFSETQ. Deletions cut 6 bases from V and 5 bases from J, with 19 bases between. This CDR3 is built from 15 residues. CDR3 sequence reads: CASNPGQRIIDTQYF. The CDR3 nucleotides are TGCGCCAGCAACCCAGGACAGAGAATCATAGATACGCAGTATTTT.

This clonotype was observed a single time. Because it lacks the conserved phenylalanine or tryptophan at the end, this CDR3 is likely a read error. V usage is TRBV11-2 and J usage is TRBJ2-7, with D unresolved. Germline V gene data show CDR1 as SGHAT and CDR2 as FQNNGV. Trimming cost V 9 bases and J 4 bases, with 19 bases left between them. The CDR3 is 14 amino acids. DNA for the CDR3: TGTGCCAGTAGCCCTCCAGCGCGGCGGTACGAGCAGTACCTC. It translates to CASSPPARRYEQYL.